This T cell receptor (beta chain) comes out of a study of blood T cell repertoires in COVID-19. The CDR3 is made up of 14 amino acids. Per germline, CDR1 SEHNR and CDR2 FQNEAQ (reference sequence). Trimming removed 2 bases from V and 3 bases from J; junction bases left unmatched: 3. Repertoires were generated with immunoSEQ multiplex PCR, while TCRdb's copy carries only in-frame clones and drops some. The sample includes approximately 290,000 clones, about 80% seen only once; the top ten take less than 20%. Sequenced: peripheral blood. V and J are TRBV7-9 and TRBJ1-1, with 7 bases that match TRBD1. This receptor was taken from a person aged 65 to 85 with COVID-19, enrolled during active disease. CDR3 nucleotide sequence: TGTGCCAGCAGCTTACAGGGGGATCACACTGAAGCTTTCTTT. It specifies CASSLQGDHTEAFF. Full variable domain (outside the CDR3, taken from reference TRBV7-9 and TRBJ1-1): DTGVSQNPRHKITKRGQNVTFRCDPISEHNRLYWYRQTLGQGPEFLTYFQNEAQLEKSRLLSDRFSAERPKGSFSTLEIQRTEQGDSAMYLCASSLQGDHTEAFFGQGTRLTVV.